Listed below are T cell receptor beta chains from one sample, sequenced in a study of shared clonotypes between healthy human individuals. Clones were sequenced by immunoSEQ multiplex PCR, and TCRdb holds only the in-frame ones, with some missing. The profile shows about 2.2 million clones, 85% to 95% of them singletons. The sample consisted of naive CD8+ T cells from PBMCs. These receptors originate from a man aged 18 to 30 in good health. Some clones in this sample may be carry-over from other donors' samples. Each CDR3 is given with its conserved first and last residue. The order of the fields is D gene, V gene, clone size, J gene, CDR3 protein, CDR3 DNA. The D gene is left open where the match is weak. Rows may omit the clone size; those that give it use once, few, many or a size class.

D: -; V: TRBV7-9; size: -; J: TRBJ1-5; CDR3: CASSLGGLGQPQHF; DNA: TGTGCCAGCAGCTTAGGCGGGTTGGGACAGCCCCAGCATTTT
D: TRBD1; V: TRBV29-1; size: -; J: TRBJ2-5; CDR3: CSVGKDRGKETQYF; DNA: TGCAGCGTTGGTAAGGACAGGGGGAAAGAGACCCAGTACTTC
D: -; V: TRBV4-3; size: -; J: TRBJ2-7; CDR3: CASSHSGGGRTGTTYEQYF; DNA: TGCGCCAGCAGCCACAGTGGGGGGGGCCGGACAGGGACAACCTACGAGCAGTACTTC
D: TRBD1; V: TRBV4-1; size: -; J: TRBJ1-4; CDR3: CASSGNRGLKEKLFF; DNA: TGCGCCAGCAGCGGTAACAGGGGGCTCAAGGAAAAACTGTTTTTT
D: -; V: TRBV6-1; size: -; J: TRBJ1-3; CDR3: CASKSRPGLGNTIYF; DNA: TGTGCCAGCAAATCTCGGCCCGGTCTTGGAAACACCATATATTTT
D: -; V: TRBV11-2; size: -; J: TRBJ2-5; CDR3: CASSLWVGQGQETQYF; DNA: TGTGCCAGCAGCTTATGGGTCGGGCAGGGACAAGAGACCCAGTACTTC
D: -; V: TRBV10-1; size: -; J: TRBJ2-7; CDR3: CASSETDEQYF; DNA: TGCGCCAGCAGTGAGACAGACGAGCAGTACTTC
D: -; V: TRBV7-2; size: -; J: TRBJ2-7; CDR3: CASSLWTASSYEQYF; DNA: TGTGCCAGCAGCTTATGGACTGCGAGCTCCTACGAGCAGTACTTC
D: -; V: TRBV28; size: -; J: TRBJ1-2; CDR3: CASSLSEGVLGYTF; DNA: TGTGCCAGCAGTTTATCGGAGGGGGTGCTTGGCTACACCTTC
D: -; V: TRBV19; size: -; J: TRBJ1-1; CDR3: CASSNRYEAFF; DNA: TGTGCCAGTAGTAACAGATATGAAGCTTTCTTT
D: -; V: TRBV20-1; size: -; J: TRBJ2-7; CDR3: CSVRGAYEQYF; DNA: TGCAGTGTTCGAGGAGCCTACGAGCAGTACTTC
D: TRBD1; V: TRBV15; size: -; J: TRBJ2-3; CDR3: CATSRTGGADTQYF; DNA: TGTGCCACCAGCCGAACAGGGGGCGCAGATACGCAGTATTTT
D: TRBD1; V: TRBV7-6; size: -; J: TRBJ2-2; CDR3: CASSVDRQGGTGELFF; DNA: TGTGCCAGCAGCGTCGACCGACAGGGGGGCACCGGGGAGCTGTTTTTT
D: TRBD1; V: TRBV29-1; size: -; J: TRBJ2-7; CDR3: CGVEDGTGTYEQYF; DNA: TGCGGCGTTGAAGATGGGACAGGGACCTACGAGCAGTACTTC
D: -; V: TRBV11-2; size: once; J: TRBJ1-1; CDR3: CASRLPKRAETLNTEAFF; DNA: TGTGCCAGCAGGCTCCCTAAACGGGCCGAAACTTTGAACACTGAAGCTTTCTTT
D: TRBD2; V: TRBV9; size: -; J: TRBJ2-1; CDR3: CASSASSGRVSYNEQFF; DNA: TGTGCCAGCAGCGCGTCTAGCGGGAGGGTTTCCTACAATGAGCAGTTCTTC
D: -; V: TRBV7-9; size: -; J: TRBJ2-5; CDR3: CASSLRVRDQETQYF; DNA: TGTGCCAGCAGCTTAAGGGTGAGAGACCAAGAGACCCAGTACTTC
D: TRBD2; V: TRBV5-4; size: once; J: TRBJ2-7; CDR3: CASSLAITSGGNEQYF; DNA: TGTGCCAGCAGCTTGGCCATAACTAGCGGAGGGAACGAGCAGTACTTC
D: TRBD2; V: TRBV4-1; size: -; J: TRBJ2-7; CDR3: CASSQESGESSYEQYF; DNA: TGCGCCAGCAGCCAAGAAAGCGGGGAAAGCTCCTACGAGCAGTACTTC
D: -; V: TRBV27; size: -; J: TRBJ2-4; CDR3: CASSNSGGHVGNIQYF; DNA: TGTGCCAGCAGTAACAGTGGGGGGCATGTAGGAAACATTCAGTACTTC
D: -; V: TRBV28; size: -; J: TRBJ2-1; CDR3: CASSFGRRRNNEQFF; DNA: TGTGCCAGCAGTTTTGGGCGGCGGAGGAACAATGAGCAGTTCTTC
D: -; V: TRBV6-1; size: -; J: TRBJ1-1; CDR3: CASSEALTRANTEAFF; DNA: TGTGCCAGCAGTGAAGCGCTTACTAGGGCTAACACTGAAGCTTTCTTT
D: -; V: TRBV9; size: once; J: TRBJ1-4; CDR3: CASSVESGVANEKLFF; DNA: TGTGCCAGCAGCGTAGAGTCTGGAGTGGCTAATGAAAAACTGTTTTTT
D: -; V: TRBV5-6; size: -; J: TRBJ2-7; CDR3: CASSSLGGAVTYEQYF; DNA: TGTGCCAGCAGCTCCCTGGGGGGCGCGGTAACCTACGAGCAGTACTTC
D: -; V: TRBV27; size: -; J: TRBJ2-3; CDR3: CASSVSGDTQYF; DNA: TGTGCCAGCAGTGTATCCGGGGATACGCAGTATTTT
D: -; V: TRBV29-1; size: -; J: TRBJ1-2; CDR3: CSAPVVDVGGRTAGYTF; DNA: TGCAGCGCTCCAGTAGTCGATGTAGGGGGGCGCACGGCTGGCTACACCTTC
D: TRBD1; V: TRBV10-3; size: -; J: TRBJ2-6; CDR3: CAIGDRVVPGGANVLTF; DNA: TGTGCCATCGGGGACAGGGTAGTACCAGGGGGGGCCAACGTCCTGACTTTC
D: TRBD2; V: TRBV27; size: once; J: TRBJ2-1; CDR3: CASSLNAGGSYNEQFF; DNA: TGTGCCAGCAGTTTAAATGCGGGAGGATCCTACAATGAGCAGTTCTTC
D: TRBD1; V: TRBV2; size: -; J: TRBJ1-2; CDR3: CATLPPGGDFYGYTF; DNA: TGTGCCACCCTCCCTCCAGGGGGCGATTTCTATGGCTACACCTTC
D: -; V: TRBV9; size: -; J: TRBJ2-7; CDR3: CASSARMTGSYRNEQYF; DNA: TGTGCCAGCAGCGCCCGGATGACTGGCAGTTATAGAAACGAGCAGTACTTC
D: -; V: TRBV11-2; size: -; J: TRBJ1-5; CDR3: CASSLYGDQPQHF; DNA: TGTGCCAGCAGCTTGTACGGGGATCAGCCCCAGCATTTT
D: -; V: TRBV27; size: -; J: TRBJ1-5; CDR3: CASSSFSRDGNQPQHF; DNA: TGTGCCAGCAGTTCCTTCTCCCGGGATGGCAATCAGCCCCAGCATTTT
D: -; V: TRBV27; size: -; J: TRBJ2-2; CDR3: CASSLGGAGELFF; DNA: TGTGCCAGCAGTTTAGGGGGCGCCGGGGAGCTGTTTTTT
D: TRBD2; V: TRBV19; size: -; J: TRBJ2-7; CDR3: CASSIAHSLAGAGYEQYF; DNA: TGTGCCAGTAGTATAGCCCACAGCCTGGCGGGAGCAGGGTACGAGCAGTACTTC
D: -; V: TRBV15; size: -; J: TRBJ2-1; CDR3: CATSRDIAGSYNEQFF; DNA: TGTGCCACCAGCAGAGATATCGCGGGGAGCTACAATGAGCAGTTCTTC
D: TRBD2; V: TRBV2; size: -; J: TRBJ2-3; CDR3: CASSVNATGGRVTDTQYF; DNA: TGTGCCAGCAGTGTGAATGCTACTGGCGGGAGGGTCACAGATACGCAGTATTTT
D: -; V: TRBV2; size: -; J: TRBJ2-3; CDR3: CASSDKSEETSYTDTQYF; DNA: TGTGCCAGCAGTGACAAGTCGGAGGAGACTAGTTATACAGATACGCAGTATTTT
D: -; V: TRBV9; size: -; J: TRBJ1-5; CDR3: CASGRGHNQPQHF; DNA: TGTGCCAGCGGTAGAGGCCATAATCAGCCCCAGCATTTT
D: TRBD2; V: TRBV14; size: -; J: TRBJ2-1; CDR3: CASSQASLLAEGDNEQFF; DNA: TGTGCCAGCAGCCAAGCCTCCCTACTAGCGGAGGGGGACAATGAGCAGTTCTTC
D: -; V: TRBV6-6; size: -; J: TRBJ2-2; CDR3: CASGRRTPNTGELFF; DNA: TGTGCCAGCGGCCGTCGAACACCGAACACCGGGGAGCTGTTTTTT
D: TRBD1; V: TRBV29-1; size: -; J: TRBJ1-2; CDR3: CSVEGGTGYGYTF; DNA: TGCAGCGTTGAAGGGGGGACAGGCTATGGCTACACCTTC
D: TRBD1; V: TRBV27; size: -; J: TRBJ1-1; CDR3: CASSPARGYTEAFF; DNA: TGTGCCAGCAGCCCCGCCAGGGGGTACACTGAAGCTTTCTTT
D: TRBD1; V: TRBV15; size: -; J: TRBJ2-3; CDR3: CATRSTYRGTDTQYF; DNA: TGTGCCACCCGGAGCACCTACAGGGGGACAGATACGCAGTATTTT
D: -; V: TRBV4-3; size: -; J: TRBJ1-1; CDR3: CASSQDHGLNTEAFF; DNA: TGCGCCAGCAGCCAAGACCACGGATTGAACACTGAAGCTTTCTTT
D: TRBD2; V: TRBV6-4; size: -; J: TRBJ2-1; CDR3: CASSDWTSGNNEQFF; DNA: TGTGCCAGCAGTGACTGGACTAGCGGGAATAATGAGCAGTTCTTC
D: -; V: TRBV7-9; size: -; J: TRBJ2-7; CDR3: CASGPHAHEQYF; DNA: TGTGCCAGCGGCCCCCACGCCCACGAGCAGTACTTC
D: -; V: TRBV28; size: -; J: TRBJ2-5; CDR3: CASRGGETQYF; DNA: TGTGCCAGCAGGGGAGGAGAGACCCAGTACTTC
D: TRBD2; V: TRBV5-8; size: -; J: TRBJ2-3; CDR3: CASSPGSGRRDTQYF; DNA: TGTGCCAGCAGCCCGGGGAGCGGGAGAAGGGATACGCAGTATTTT
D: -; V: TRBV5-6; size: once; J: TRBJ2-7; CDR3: CASSLVGEFDEQYF; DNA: TGTGCCAGCAGCTTGGTCGGGGAATTCGACGAGCAGTACTTC
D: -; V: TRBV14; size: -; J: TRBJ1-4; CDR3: CASSPSLRATNEKLFF; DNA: TGTGCCAGCAGCCCATCCCTCAGGGCAACTAATGAAAAACTGTTTTTT
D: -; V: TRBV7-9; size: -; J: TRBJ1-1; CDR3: CASSGRRMNTEAFF; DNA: TGTGCCAGCAGCGGCCGACGGATGAACACTGAAGCTTTCTTT
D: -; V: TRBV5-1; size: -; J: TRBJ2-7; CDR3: CASSFESAAYEQYF; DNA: TGCGCCAGCAGCTTTGAATCGGCCGCCTACGAGCAGTACTTC
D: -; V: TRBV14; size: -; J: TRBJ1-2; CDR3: CASSQAALGDNTNYGYTF; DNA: TGTGCCAGCAGCCAAGCGGCCCTGGGCGACAACACGAACTATGGCTACACCTTC
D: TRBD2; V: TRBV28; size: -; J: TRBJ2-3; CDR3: CASSLSSGEESSTDTQYF; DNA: TGTGCCAGCAGTTTATCTAGCGGGGAGGAGTCTAGCACAGATACGCAGTATTTT
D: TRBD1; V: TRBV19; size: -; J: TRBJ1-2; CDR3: CASTPGQGIYGYTF; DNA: TGTGCCAGTACCCCGGGACAGGGGATTTATGGCTACACCTTC
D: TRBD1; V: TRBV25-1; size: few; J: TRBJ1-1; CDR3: CASSSRGPTEAFF; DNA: TGTGCCAGCAGTAGCAGGGGGCCCACTGAAGCTTTCTTT
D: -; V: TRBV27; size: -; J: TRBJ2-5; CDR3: CASSGQPGTQETQYF; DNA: TGTGCCAGCAGTGGGCAGCCCGGGACCCAAGAGACCCAGTACTTC
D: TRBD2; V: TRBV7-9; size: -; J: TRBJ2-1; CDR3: CASSVSGVSSYNEQFF; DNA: TGTGCCAGCAGCGTTAGCGGGGTGAGCTCCTACAATGAGCAGTTCTTC
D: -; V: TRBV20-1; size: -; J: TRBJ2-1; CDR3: CSARAEQFF; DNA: TGCAGTGCTAGGGCGGAGCAGTTCTTC